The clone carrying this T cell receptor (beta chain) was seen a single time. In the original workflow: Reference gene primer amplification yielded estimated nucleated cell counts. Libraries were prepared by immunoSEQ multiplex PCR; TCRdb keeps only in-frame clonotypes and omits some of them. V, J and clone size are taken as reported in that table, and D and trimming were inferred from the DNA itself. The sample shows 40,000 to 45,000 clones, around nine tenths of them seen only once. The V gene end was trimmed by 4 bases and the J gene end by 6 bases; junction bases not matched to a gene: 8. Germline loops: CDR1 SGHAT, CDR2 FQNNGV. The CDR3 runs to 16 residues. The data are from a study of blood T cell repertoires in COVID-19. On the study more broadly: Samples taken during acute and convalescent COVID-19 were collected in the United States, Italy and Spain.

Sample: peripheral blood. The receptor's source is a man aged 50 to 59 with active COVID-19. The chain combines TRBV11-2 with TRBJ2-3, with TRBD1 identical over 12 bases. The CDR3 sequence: CASSSTGDRGPDTQYF. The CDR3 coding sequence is TGTGCCAGCAGCTCCACGGGGGACAGGGGGCCTGATACGCAGTATTTT.